This T cell receptor (beta chain) was sequenced for a study of blood T cell repertoires in COVID-19. Profiled with immunoSEQ multiplex PCR; TCRdb holds only in-frame clones, not every one. Of hundreds of thousands of clones in the sample, 70% to 90% were seen once. Germline values: CDR1 MGHRA, CDR2 YSYEKL. V was pared by 1 base and J by 0 bases, with 3 bases of the junction left unmatched. This CDR3 region has 18 residues. This clone has a single count. This clonotype was obtained from a man under 40 who had recovered from COVID-19. The chain combines TRBV4-1 with TRBJ2-2; 12 bases match TRBD2. Sequenced sample: PBMCs or T cells enriched from blood (not recorded which). CDR3 nucleotide sequence: TGCGCCAGCAGCCAAGGTCGACTAGCGGGGGCGAACACCGGGGAGCTGTTTTTT. It yields the protein CASSQGRLAGANTGELFF.